Listed here are 27 T cell receptor beta chains from one sample, sequenced in a study of T cells in Graves' hyperthyroidism and ophthalmopathy. Template material for amplifying TCR beta CDR3 regions consisted of RNA transcripts. When the TCR CDR3 underwent first-round RT-PCR, the HTBI primer set was used. One entry per CDR3 protein results from TCRdb running MiXCR on the multiplex PCR reads. The sample records 300,000 to 450,000 distinct CDR3 sequences, about 15% being singletons. Sequencing was done on a sample of blood. The receptors were sampled from a woman aged 60-75 years with Graves' hyperthyroidism.

This clonotype was recorded many times. This chain connects TRBV5-1 to TRBJ2-1, with D unclear. Germline V CDR1 and CDR2: SGHRS, YFSETQ. Trimming shortened V by 4 bases and J by 3 bases, and 11 bases separated the two germline ends. The CDR3 length is 14 residues. In DNA, the CDR3 is TGCGCCAGCAGCCACGGTGATATCTACAATGAGCAGTTCTTC. It translates to CASSHGDIYNEQFF.

This clonotype was found many times. The chain joins TRBV5-1 to TRBJ2-7; no definite D call. The CDR3 loop spans 14 amino acids. Germline CDR1 is SGHRS and CDR2 is YFSETQ. Trimming took 7 bases from V and 0 from J, leaving 14 bases between them. The CDR3 DNA follows: TGCGCCAGCGGGCTAAACGCGGCCTCCTACGAGCAGTACTTC. Translating it yields CASGLNAASYEQYF.

This clonotype appeared many times. J is TRBJ2-7 and V is TRBV5-1; D gene uncertain. CDR3 length: 15 residues. Trimming stripped 0 bases from V and 0 bases from J, with 10 bases between. Germline CDR1 is SGHRS and CDR2 is YFSETQ. CDR3 in amino acids: CASSLDQSFSYEQYF. The CDR3 DNA reads as TGCGCCAGCAGCTTGGATCAGTCCTTCTCCTACGAGCAGTACTTC.

This clonotype was detected many times. The chain combines TRBV5-1 with TRBJ2-7; no firm D call. Germline values: CDR1 SGHRS, CDR2 YFSETQ. Trimming pared 1 base from V and 1 base from J, leaving 9 bases between. There are 14 residues in the CDR3. CDR3 bases: TGCGCCAGCAGCTTGCAGACCACATCCTACGAGCAGTACTTC. It specifies CASSLQTTSYEQYF.

This clonotype was found many times. The chain couples TRBV2 to TRBJ2-5; D possibly matches TRBD1 or TRBD2 (5 bases each). V was clipped by 7 bases and J by 5 bases, with 11 bases between them. Germline V gives CDR1 SNHLY, CDR2 FYNNEI. The CDR3 consists of 12 residues. CDR3 bases: TGTGCCAGCAAGCTCGGGACGGAGACCCAGTACTTC. Translating it yields CASKLGTETQYF.

This chain connects TRBV7-8 to TRBJ2-2; D might be TRBD1 (5 bases). The V end lost 1 base, the J end lost 4 bases, and 16 bases lay between the germline ends. There are 17 residues in the CDR3. Germline V gene data show CDR1 as SGHVS and CDR2 as FQNEAQ. The CDR3 sequence is CASSLGIKYTGTGELFF. CDR3 sequence (DNA): TGTGCCAGCAGCTTAGGGATCAAATACACAGGCACCGGGGAGCTGTTTTTT.

This clonotype was recorded many times. The rearrangement joins TRBV9 to TRBJ1-2; TRBD1 matches 9 bases. V gave up 0 bases and J gave up 2 bases; unmatched junction bases: 5. The CDR3 covers 16 residues. CDR1 SGDLS and CDR2 YYNGEE come from the germline V gene. DNA of the CDR3: TGTGCCAGCAGCGTAGACCTTGGGACAGGGAACTATGGCTACACCTTC. This codes for CASSVDLGTGNYGYTF.

This sequence joins TRBV3-1 and TRBJ2-3, with 9 bases identical to TRBD2. The germline V gene encodes CDR1 LGHDT and CDR2 YNNKEL (reference sequence). V lost 9 bases to trimming and J lost 2 bases; unmatched junction nucleotides: 6. The CDR3 runs to 14 residues. CDR3 loop: CASSSSGTTDTQYF. The CDR3 nucleotides read TGTGCCAGTAGTTCTAGCGGGACCACAGATACGCAGTATTTT.

Ten or more counts support this clonotype. The chain is built from TRBV12-3 or TRBV12-4 and TRBJ1-2; D ambiguous. The CDR3 has 14 amino acids. The germline V and J ends were trimmed by 6 bases and 0 bases, with 11 bases remaining between them. Here the CDR3 DNA reads TGTGCCAGCAGCCCCGACGGTCCTAACTATGGCTACACCTTC. Translating gives CASSPDGPNYGYTF.

This chain connects TRBV3-1 to TRBJ1-6; D possibly corresponds to TRBD1 (5 bases). Germline V gene data show CDR1 as LGHDT and CDR2 as YNNKEL (reference sequence). Trimming left V 4 bases short and J 0 bases short, with 10 bases between. The CDR3 extends over 16 amino acids. The CDR3 loop reads CASSPGQSSYNSPLHF. In DNA, the CDR3 is TGTGCCAGCAGCCCCGGACAAAGCTCCTATAATTCACCCCTCCACTTT.

The CDR3 sequence: CSARKKGLQETQYF. The CDR3 DNA sequence: TGCAGTGCTAGAAAAAAGGGTCTCCAAGAGACCCAGTACTTC. The chain joins TRBV20-1 to TRBJ2-5; D is uncertain. V lost 2 bases, J lost 1 base, and 11 bases lay in between. The CDR3 has 14 amino acids. Germline-derived CDR1 and CDR2 are DFQATT and SNEGSKA (reference sequence).

This clonotype occurred many times. The gene calls are TRBV7-9 and TRBJ2-5, with D possibly matching TRBD1 (7 bases). This CDR3 contains 14 residues. From germline, CDR1 is SEHNR and CDR2 FQNEAQ (reference sequence). Trimming left V 5 bases short and J 2 bases short, with 12 bases between. The DNA of the CDR3 is TGTGCCAGCAGCCAGGGGGGTATACAAGAGACCCAGTACTTC. As protein: CASSQGGIQETQYF.

This clonotype was counted at least ten times. The rearrangement uses TRBV3-1 and TRBJ1-1; a weak D match, TRBD1 (5 bases). Trimming pared 0 bases from V and 4 bases from J, leaving 15 bases between. The CDR3 extends over 16 amino acids. Germline CDR1 is LGHDT and CDR2 is YNNKEL (reference sequence). CDR3 coding DNA: TGTGCCAGCAGCCAAGAACCAGGGCGGTATGGCACTGAAGCTTTCTTT. Residues: CASSQEPGRYGTEAFF.

The chain's CDR3 is CASSVNARDTGELFF. As DNA, the CDR3 is TGTGCCAGCAGCGTAAACGCGAGGGACACCGGGGAGCTGTTTTTT. V usage is TRBV9 and J usage is TRBJ2-2, with D possibly TRBD2 on 5 matching bases. The length of the CDR3 is 15 residues. Per germline, CDR1 SGDLS and CDR2 YYNGEE. V lost 1 base and J 3 bases, leaving 10 bases between the germline ends.

This clonotype was picked up a small number of times. In DNA, the CDR3 is TGTGCAACAAGAAAACCTCTGGCAGGCCTAACTAACTATGGCTACACCTTC. Translating gives CATRKPLAGLTNYGYTF. The chain joins TRBV30 to TRBJ1-2; D gene ambiguous. The length of the CDR3 is 17 residues. The germline gives CDR1 GTSNPN, CDR2 SVGIG (reference sequence).

This clonotype was found many times. The genes are TRBV3-1 and TRBJ2-3; TRBD2 matches at 7 bases. Trimming removed 0 bases from V and 5 bases from J; junction bases left unmatched: 14. The CDR3 covers 18 residues. The germline gives CDR1 LGHDT, CDR2 YNNKEL (reference sequence). DNA for the CDR3: TGTGCCAGCAGCCAAGATTTGGTAGCGGGTAGTCCCAGAGATACGCAGTATTTT. Its translation: CASSQDLVAGSPRDTQYF.

This clonotype was seen repeatedly, ten times or more. The genes are TRBV7-8 and TRBJ1-1; D is unresolved. Between the trimmed V and J ends, which lost 6 bases and 2 bases, there was a span of 7 bases. Germline V CDR1 and CDR2: SGHVS, FQNEAQ. CDR3 size: 12 residues. The CDR3 coding sequence is TGTGCCAGCAGTTGGGCTAACACTGAAGCTTTCTTT. This codes for CASSWANTEAFF.

The table lists this clonotype with many counts. V and J are TRBV5-1 and TRBJ1-2, with 9 nucleotides matching TRBD1. This CDR3 comprises 16 residues. Losses at the gene ends were 0 bases for V and 7 bases for J; bases not matched to a gene: 10. Germline lookup yields CDR1 SGHRS and CDR2 YFSETQ. The CDR3 loop is CASSLDQGDRVGGYTF. The CDR3 DNA sequence: TGCGCCAGCAGCTTGGACCAAGGGGACAGGGTCGGTGGCTACACCTTC.

This clonotype has a count of ten or more. The genes are TRBV20-1 and TRBJ1-1, with a tentative D call TRBD1 (6 bases). Trimming removed 3 bases from V and 0 bases from J, with 17 bases in between. CDR1 and CDR2 (germline): DFQATT, SNEGSKA (reference sequence). The CDR3 totals 16 residues. CDR3 protein: CSASKSNGQLNTEAFF. CDR3 coding DNA: TGCAGTGCTAGCAAATCGAACGGACAGCTGAACACTGAAGCTTTCTTT.

V gene TRBV2 combines with J gene TRBJ1-6; a possible D gene is TRBD1 (5 bases). The V end lost 3 bases, the J end lost 10 bases, and 13 bases lay between the germline ends. Germline V gene sequence: CDR1 SNHLY, CDR2 FYNNEI. The CDR3 totals 14 residues. CDR3 loop: CASSENRQGSPLHF. The CDR3 DNA reads TGTGCCAGCAGTGAGAACAGGCAAGGATCACCCCTCCACTTT.

In this sample, this clonotype turned up many times. V is TRBV28 and J is TRBJ1-2, with 12 bases fitting TRBD1. Germline V gives CDR1 MDHEN, CDR2 SYDVKM. The CDR3 runs 15 residues. J was trimmed by 8 bases and V by 6 bases; bases with no gene match: 10. DNA for the CDR3: TGTGCCAGCAGCCGAATCGGGACAGGGGGCGAAGGCTACACCTTC. Residues: CASSRIGTGGEGYTF.

This clonotype was detected many times. V is TRBV3-1 and J is TRBJ2-7, with D perhaps assigned TRBD1 or TRBD2 (5 bases each). This CDR3 has 13 amino acids. Germline V gives CDR1 LGHDT, CDR2 YNNKEL (reference sequence). Trimming removed 4 bases from V and 6 bases from J, with 13 bases in between. CDR3 sequence reads: CASSLRGPFEQYF. CDR3 sequence (DNA): TGTGCCAGCAGCCTCCGGGGACCCTTCGAGCAGTACTTC.

This clonotype was recorded at least ten times. This chain uses TRBV11-1 with TRBJ2-1; the D is unclear. Trimming shortened V by 0 bases and J by 7 bases, and 13 bases separated the two germline ends. CDR3 length equals 15 residues. Looked up from germline, CDR1 is SGHAT and CDR2 is FQDESV (reference sequence). The DNA for the CDR3 is TGTGCCAGCAGCTTAGCCGGCTGGCTGGGGAATGAGCAGTTCTTC. The encoded protein is CASSLAGWLGNEQFF.

The table lists this clonotype with many counts. The chain has TRBV28 and TRBJ2-3; D not resolved. The V end was cut by 6 bases, the J end by 4 bases, with 11 bases between. CDR3 size: 13 residues. Germline V CDR1 and CDR2: MDHEN, SYDVKM. In DNA, the CDR3 is TGTGCCAGCAGGGAACACGTGTCAGATACGCAGTATTTT. The encoded protein is CASREHVSDTQYF.

This clonotype was picked up many times. The chain joins TRBV3-1 to TRBJ2-5, with 7 nucleotides matching TRBD2. CDR3 length: 17 amino acids. V trimming: 1 base; J trimming: 0 bases; junction bases outside the gene matches: 8. CDR1 LGHDT and CDR2 YNNKEL come from the germline V gene (reference sequence). The CDR3 here is CASSQGQSGTYQETQYF. The CDR3 DNA reads as TGTGCCAGCAGCCAAGGGCAGAGCGGGACGTACCAAGAGACCCAGTACTTC.

This clonotype was counted between two and nine times. The V call is TRBV10-2, the J call TRBJ1-4; D may be TRBD1 (6 bases). The CDR3 runs 13 residues. Trimming removed 4 bases at V and 8 bases at J, with 11 bases between. Germline loops: CDR1 WSHSY, CDR2 SAAADI. The CDR3 here is CASSVRGKEKLFF. Here the CDR3 DNA reads TGCGCCAGCAGTGTAAGGGGGAAGGAAAAACTGTTTTTT.

This clonotype was counted at least ten times. This chain joins TRBV4-2 and TRBJ2-3; possible D gene TRBD2, 6 bases. Trimming stripped 4 bases from V and 3 bases from J, with 20 bases between. The length of the CDR3 is 17 residues. Germline V gene data show CDR1 as LGHNA and CDR2 as YNFKEQ. The CDR3 region has the DNA TGTGCCAGCAGCCTCAACCGGAGGGTTAGCGGTACAGATACGCAGTATTTT. Protein sequence: CASSLNRRVSGTDTQYF.